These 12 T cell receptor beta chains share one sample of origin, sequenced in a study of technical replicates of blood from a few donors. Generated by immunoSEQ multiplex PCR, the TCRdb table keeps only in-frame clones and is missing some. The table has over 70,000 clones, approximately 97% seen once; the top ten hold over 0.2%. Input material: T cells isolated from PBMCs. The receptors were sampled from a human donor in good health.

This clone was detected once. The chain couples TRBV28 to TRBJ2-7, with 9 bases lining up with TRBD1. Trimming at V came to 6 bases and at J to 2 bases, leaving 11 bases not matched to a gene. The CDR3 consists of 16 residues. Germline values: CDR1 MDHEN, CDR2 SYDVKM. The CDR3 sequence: CASSPPLGQGAYEQYF. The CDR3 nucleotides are TGTGCCAGCAGCCCTCCTCTGGGACAGGGAGCCTACGAGCAGTACTTC.

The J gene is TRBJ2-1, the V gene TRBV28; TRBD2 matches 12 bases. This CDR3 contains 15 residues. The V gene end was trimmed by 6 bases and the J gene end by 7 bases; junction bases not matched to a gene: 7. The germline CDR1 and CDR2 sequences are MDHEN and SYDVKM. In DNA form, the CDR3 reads TGTGCCAGCAGATTACTAGCGGGAGGACAGAATGAGCAGTTCTTC. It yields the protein CASRLLAGGQNEQFF. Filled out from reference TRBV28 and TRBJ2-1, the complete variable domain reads DVKVTQSSRYLVKRTGEKVFLECVQDMDHENMFWYRQDPGLGLRLIYFSYDVKMKEKGDIPEGYSVSREKKERFSLILESASTNQTSMYLCASRLLAGGQNEQFFGPGTRLTVL.

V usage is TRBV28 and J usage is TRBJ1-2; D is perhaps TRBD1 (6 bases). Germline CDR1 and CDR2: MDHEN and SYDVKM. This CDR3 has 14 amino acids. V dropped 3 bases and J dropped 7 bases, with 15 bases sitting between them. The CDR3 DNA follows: TGTGCCAGCAGTTTTGCGGGGGGCCGGGTTGGCTACACCTTC. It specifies CASSFAGGRVGYTF.

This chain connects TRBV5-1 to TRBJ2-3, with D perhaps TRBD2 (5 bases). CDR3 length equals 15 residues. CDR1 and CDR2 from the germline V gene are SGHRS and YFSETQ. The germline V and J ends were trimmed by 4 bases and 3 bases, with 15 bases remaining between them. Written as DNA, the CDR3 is TGCGCCAGCAGCATGGACTCAAACCCTACAGATACGCAGTATTTT. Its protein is CASSMDSNPTDTQYF.

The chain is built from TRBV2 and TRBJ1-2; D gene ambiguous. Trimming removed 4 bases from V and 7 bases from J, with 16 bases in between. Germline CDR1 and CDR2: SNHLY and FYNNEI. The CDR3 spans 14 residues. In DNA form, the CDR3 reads TGTGCCAGCAGTGCCGAGACGGGGATGTTTGGCTACACCTTC. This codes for CASSAETGMFGYTF.

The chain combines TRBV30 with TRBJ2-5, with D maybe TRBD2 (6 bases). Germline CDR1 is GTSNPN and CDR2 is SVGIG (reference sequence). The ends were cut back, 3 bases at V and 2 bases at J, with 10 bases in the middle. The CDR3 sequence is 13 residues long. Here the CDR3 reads CAWRVGGQETQYF. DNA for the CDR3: TGTGCCTGGAGAGTTGGGGGGCAAGAGACCCAGTACTTC.

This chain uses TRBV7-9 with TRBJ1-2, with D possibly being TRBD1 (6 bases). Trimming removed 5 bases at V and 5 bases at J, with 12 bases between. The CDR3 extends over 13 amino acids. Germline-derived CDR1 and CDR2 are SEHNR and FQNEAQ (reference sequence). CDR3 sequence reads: CASSEGQGYGYTF. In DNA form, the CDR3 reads TGTGCCAGCAGCGAGGGGCAGGGGTATGGCTACACCTTC.

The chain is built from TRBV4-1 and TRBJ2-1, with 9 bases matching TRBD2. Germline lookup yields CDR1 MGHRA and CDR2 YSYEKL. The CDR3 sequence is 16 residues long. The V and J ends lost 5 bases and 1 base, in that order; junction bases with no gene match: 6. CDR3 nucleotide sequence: TGCGCCAGCAGCTTTAGCGGGGGCCGATCCTACAATGAGCAGTTCTTC. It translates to CASSFSGGRSYNEQFF.

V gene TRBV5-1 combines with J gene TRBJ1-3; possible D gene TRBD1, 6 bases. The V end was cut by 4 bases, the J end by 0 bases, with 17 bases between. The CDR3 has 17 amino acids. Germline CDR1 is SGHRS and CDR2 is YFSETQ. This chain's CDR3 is CASSRRQVSTSGNTIYF. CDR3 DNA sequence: TGCGCCAGCAGCAGGAGACAGGTGTCCACCTCTGGAAACACCATATATTTT.

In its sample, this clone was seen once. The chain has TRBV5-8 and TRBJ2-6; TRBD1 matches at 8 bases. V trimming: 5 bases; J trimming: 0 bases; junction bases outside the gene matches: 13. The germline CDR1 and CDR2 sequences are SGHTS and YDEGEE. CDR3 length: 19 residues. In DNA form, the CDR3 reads TGTGCCAGCAGGGGACAGGTCCACTCCTCTTACTCTGGGGCCAACGTCCTGACTTTC. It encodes CASRGQVHSSYSGANVLTF.

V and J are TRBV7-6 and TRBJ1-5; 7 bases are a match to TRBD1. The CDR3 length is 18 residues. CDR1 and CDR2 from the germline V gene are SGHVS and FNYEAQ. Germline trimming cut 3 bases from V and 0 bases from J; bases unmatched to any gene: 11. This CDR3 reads CASSFNPGQKNSNQPQHF. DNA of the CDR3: TGTGCCAGCAGCTTCAATCCGGGACAGAAAAATAGCAATCAGCCCCAGCATTTT. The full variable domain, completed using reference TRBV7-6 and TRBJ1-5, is GAGVSQSPRYKVTKRGQDVALRCDPISGHVSLYWYRQALGQGPEFLTYFNYEAQQDKSGLPNDRFSAERPEGSISTLTIQRTEQRDSAMYRCASSFNPGQKNSNQPQHFGDGTRLSIL.

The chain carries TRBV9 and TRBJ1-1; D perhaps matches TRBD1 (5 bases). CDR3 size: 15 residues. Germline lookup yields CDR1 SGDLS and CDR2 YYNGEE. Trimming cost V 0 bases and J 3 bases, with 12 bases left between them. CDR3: CASSVDWKGYTEAFF. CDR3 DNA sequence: TGTGCCAGCAGCGTAGATTGGAAGGGGTACACTGAAGCTTTCTTT. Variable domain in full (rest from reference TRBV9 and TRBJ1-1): DSGVTQTPKHLITATGQRVTLRCSPRSGDLSVYWYQQSLDQGLQFLIQYYNGEERAKGNILERFSAQQFPDLHSELNLSSLELGDSALYFCASSVDWKGYTEAFFGQGTRLTVV.